This T cell receptor beta chain was recorded in a study of CD8 T cells in ankylosing spondylitis. The junction had 7 bases not matched to a gene; V was cut back by 3 bases and J by 5 bases. The CDR3 loop spans 14 amino acids. Germline V lookup: CDR1 SGDLS, CDR2 YYNGEE. General observations from the study: Seven to nine highly homologous variants formed a TCR beta motif that appeared characteristic of ankylosing spondylitis blood.

This clonotype was detected a few times. The target antigen is unknown. TCRdb independently ran MiXCR on the 5' RACE reads; one entry per CDR3 protein. Altogether 350,000 to 400,000 distinct CDR3 sequences are present, more than 20% being singletons, with the ten largest covering 13%. This clonotype originated in a male donor with ankylosing spondylitis or in good health (not recorded which). The genes are TRBV9 and TRBJ2-5, with 7 bases aligning to TRBD1. The sample taken for sequencing was blood, either unsorted or a sorted T cell fraction (not recorded which). CDR3 nucleotides: TGTGCCAGCAGCGCAGGGGGTGGTTGGGAGACCCAGTACTTC. Protein sequence: CASSAGGGWETQYF.